These 22 T cell receptor beta chains were all obtained from the same sample, sequenced in a study of blood T cells in healthy people across ages. Alongside a J-beta primer mix, a sample-barcoded 5' primer served in a second PCR lasting about 7 to 12 cycles. TCRdb processed the 5' RACE reads anew with MiXCR; each CDR3 protein has one entry. The sample lists more than 800,000 distinct CDR3 sequences; 45% were seen once. The specimen sequenced was blood. These receptors all stem from a woman aged 55-70 years in good health.

This clonotype was found a few times. The chain combines TRBV9 with TRBJ2-3, with TRBD2 matching over 10 bases. Germline assignment: CDR1 SGDLS and CDR2 YYNGEE. V was pared by 0 bases and J by 5 bases, with 6 bases of the junction left unmatched. The CDR3 extends over 16 amino acids. Written as DNA, the CDR3 is TGTGCCAGCAGCGTAGTAGCGGGAGGCCAGAGAGATACGCAGTATTTT. Encoded protein: CASSVVAGGQRDTQYF.

The CDR3 sequence is CASSLWPGGQETQYF. CDR3 bases: TGTGCCAGCAGCTTATGGCCAGGGGGCCAGGAGACCCAGTACTTC. This chain uses TRBV7-9 with TRBJ2-7; 8 nucleotides align to TRBD1. The end of the DNA aligns better with TRBJ2-5, so the J call may be wrong. This CDR3 comprises 15 residues. CDR1 and CDR2 from the germline V gene are SEHNR and FQNEAQ (reference sequence).

This clonotype was seen only once. J is TRBJ2-7 and V is TRBV5-8; 9 bases fit TRBD1. The length of the CDR3 is 15 residues. J was trimmed by 2 bases and V by 4 bases; bases with no gene match: 7. From germline, CDR1 is SGHTS and CDR2 YDEGEE. CDR3 region: CASSEHGTGTYEQYF. DNA for the CDR3: TGTGCCAGCAGCGAGCATGGGACAGGGACCTACGAGCAGTACTTC. Full variable domain (remainder filled in from reference TRBV5-8 and TRBJ2-7): EAGVTQSPTHLIKTRGQQATLRCSPISGHTSVYWYQQALGLGLQFLLWYDEGEERNRGNFPPRFSGRQFPNYSSELNVNALELEDSALYLCASSEHGTGTYEQYFGPGTRLTVT.

The table lists this clonotype with a few counts. The J gene is TRBJ2-1, the V gene TRBV9, with TRBD2 matching 8 bases. The CDR3 is made up of 14 amino acids. In germline, CDR1 is SGDLS, CDR2 YYNGEE. J lost 3 bases, V lost 3 bases, and 2 bases had no gene match. Here the CDR3 reads CASSAAGDYNEQFF. For the CDR3, the DNA is TGTGCCAGCAGCGCAGCGGGAGACTACAATGAGCAGTTCTTC.

Note on this clonotype: Without the conserved terminal phenylalanine or tryptophan, this CDR3 likely stems from a read error. The chain carries TRBV20-1 and TRBJ2-3; a weak D match, TRBD1 (5 bases). Germline V gene lookup returns CDR1 DFQATT and CDR2 SNEGSKA (reference sequence). This CDR3 has 12 residues. V was shortened by 4 bases and J by 11 bases, with 16 bases between the two germline ends. CDR3 DNA sequence: TGCAGTGCTACTCAGGGTAGAATAGGGCAGTATCTT. The encoded protein is CSATQGRIGQYL.

There are a few counts of this clonotype. This chain links TRBV29-1 with TRBJ2-7, with D possibly matching TRBD1 (6 bases). V dropped 5 bases and J dropped 2 bases, with 13 bases sitting between them. The germline CDR1 and CDR2 sequences are SQVTM and ANQGSEA. The CDR3 loop spans 13 amino acids. As DNA, the CDR3 is TGCAGCGTTCGGACAGCGTACACCTACGAGCAGTACTTC. This sequence encodes CSVRTAYTYEQYF.

This clonotype has a handful of counts. CDR3 bases: TGTGCCAGCAGTCTGCCTAGTATACAGCAGTACTTC. Residues: CASSLPSIQQYF. V and J are TRBV12-3 or TRBV12-4 and TRBJ2-7; no clear D gene. The CDR3 covers 12 residues. V lost 5 bases to trimming and J lost 8 bases, with 13 bases between them.

This clonotype showed up just a few times. J is TRBJ2-1 and V is TRBV5-6; D may be TRBD2 (6 bases). The CDR3 sequence is 14 residues long. Looked up from germline, CDR1 is SGHDT and CDR2 is YYEEEE. The V and J ends lost 0 bases and 10 bases respectively, with 14 bases between them. The CDR3 sequence is CASSLGFSGVEQFF. The CDR3 nucleotides read TGTGCCAGCAGCTTGGGTTTTTCGGGAGTGGAGCAGTTCTTC.

With regard to this clonotype: This clone may be a read error of a much larger clone one base away. The gene calls are TRBV24-1 and TRBJ2-3; D remains unclear. Germline CDR1 is KGHDR and CDR2 is SFDVKD. Deletions cut 4 bases from V and 3 bases from J, with 10 bases between. The CDR3 is 14 amino acids. The CDR3 DNA reads as TGTGCCACCAGTGACGATCCGTTAACAGATACGCAGTATTTT. Its translation is CATSDDPLTDTQYF.

This clonotype was counted between two and nine times. The gene calls are TRBV7-2 and TRBJ2-5; either TRBD1 or TRBD2 may fit D (5 bases each). Per the germline V gene, CDR1 is SGHTA and CDR2 is FQGNSA. Between the trimmed V and J ends, which lost 1 base and 5 bases, there was a span of 20 bases. CDR3 length: 17 amino acids. The CDR3 sequence is CASSLGMPGTSAETQYF. Written as DNA, the CDR3 is TGTGCCAGCAGCTTAGGGATGCCGGGGACGTCGGCGGAGACCCAGTACTTC. Complete variable domain (other parts from reference TRBV7-2 and TRBJ2-5): GAGVSQSPSNKVTEKGKDVELRCDPISGHTALYWYRQSLGQGLEFLIYFQGNSAPDKSGLPSDRFSAERTGGSVSTLTIQRTQQEDSAVYLCASSLGMPGTSAETQYFGPGTRLLVL.

The rearrangement links TRBV6-5 to TRBJ2-7; 8 bases are a match to TRBD1. The CDR3 spans 14 residues. The junction had 5 bases not matched to a gene; V was cut back by 2 bases and J by 5 bases. The germline CDR1 and CDR2 sequences are MNHEY and SVGAGI. This CDR3 reads CASSYKNRGNEQYF. The CDR3 DNA reads TGTGCCAGCAGTTACAAAAACAGGGGGAACGAGCAGTACTTC.

This clonotype was seen a few times. The rearrangement links TRBV7-2 to TRBJ2-1; the D is unclear. CDR3 size: 15 residues. The V end was cut by 1 base, the J end by 0 bases, with 7 bases between. Germline CDR1 and CDR2: SGHTA and FQGNSA. CDR3 in amino acids: CASSLEATSYNEQFF. CDR3 nucleotide sequence: TGTGCCAGCAGCTTAGAGGCCACCTCCTACAATGAGCAGTTCTTC.

This clonotype was counted only a few times. This sequence joins TRBV27 and TRBJ1-2; unclear D gene. Germline CDR1 and CDR2: MNHEY and SMNVEV (reference sequence). Trimming removed 7 bases at V and 4 bases at J, with 25 bases between. CDR3 length: 17 amino acids. CDR3 DNA: TGTGCCAGCACCGAAAGGGCTACAGTCTTCAATAGCTATGGCTACACCTTC. Its translation: CASTERATVFNSYGYTF.

The chain carries TRBV12-3 or TRBV12-4 and TRBJ1-1; TRBD1 is a possible D gene (6 bases). V shed 3 bases and J shed 1 base, with 15 bases lying between them. The CDR3 has 16 amino acids. In DNA, the CDR3 is TGTGCCAGCAGTTTCCGCAGGGGCCTAGGGAACACTGAAGCTTTCTTT. Protein sequence: CASSFRRGLGNTEAFF.

This clonotype was counted a few times. V is TRBV27 and J is TRBJ2-1, with TRBD1 identical over 7 bases. The CDR3 extends over 13 amino acids. J gave up 3 bases and V 5 bases, and 1 base lay outside the gene matches. CDR1 is MNHEY and CDR2 is SMNVEV in the germline V gene (reference sequence). DNA of the CDR3: TGTGCCAGCAGTGGGGACAGCTACAATGAGCAGTTCTTC. Translating gives CASSGDSYNEQFF.

The table lists this clonotype with a count of one. Written as DNA, the CDR3 is TGTGCCAGCCAACAGGGGTCTCTGATCGAGCAGTACTTC. Residues: CASQQGSLIEQYF. This chain uses TRBV7-2 with TRBJ2-7; TRBD1 matches at 7 bases. J lost 6 bases, V lost 8 bases, and 10 bases had no gene match. From germline, CDR1 is SGHTA and CDR2 FQGNSA. There are 13 residues in the CDR3.

This chain links TRBV3-1 with TRBJ2-3; TRBD2 aligns across 10 bases. Trimming took 5 bases from V and 5 from J; bases not matched to a gene: 4. CDR1 and CDR2 from the germline V gene are LGHDT and YNNKEL (reference sequence). This CDR3 region has 14 residues. The CDR3 nucleotides are TGTGCCAGCAGCGCGCGGACTAGCGGAGATACGCAGTATTTT. Its protein product is CASSARTSGDTQYF.

The rearrangement joins TRBV27 to TRBJ2-3; the D call may be TRBD1 or TRBD2 (6 bases each). This CDR3 is 16 amino acids long. V was pared by 7 bases and J by 7 bases, with 24 bases between. The germline V gene has CDR1 MNHEY and CDR2 SMNVEV (reference sequence). This CDR3 reads CASTAQGLPRGNTQYF. The CDR3 DNA reads TGTGCCAGCACCGCTCAGGGGCTCCCGCGGGGAAATACGCAGTATTTT.

The chain recombines TRBV4-2 with TRBJ2-4; 12 bases line up with TRBD2. Trimming at V came to 1 base and at J to 11 bases, leaving 3 bases not matched to a gene. The CDR3 runs to 14 residues. From germline, CDR1 is LGHNA and CDR2 YNFKEQ. The CDR3 spells CASSQGLAGEFQYF. The CDR3 DNA follows: TGTGCCAGCAGCCAAGGACTAGCGGGGGAATTTCAGTACTTC.

This clonotype occurred many times. V usage is TRBV3-1 and J usage is TRBJ2-7, with D hard to call. In germline, CDR1 is LGHDT, CDR2 YNNKEL (reference sequence). The length of the CDR3 is 13 residues. Deletions cut 4 bases from V and 0 bases from J, with 7 bases between. CDR3 sequence (DNA): TGTGCCAGCAGCCCATGGGGCTCCTACGAGCAGTACTTC. As protein: CASSPWGSYEQYF.

This chain uses TRBV4-1 with TRBJ2-2; 8 bases are a match to TRBD2. Losses at the gene ends were 3 bases for V and 2 bases for J; bases not matched to a gene: 8. CDR3 length equals 17 residues. Germline values: CDR1 MGHRA, CDR2 YSYEKL. In DNA, the CDR3 is TGCGCCAGCAGCCACCCGGGACTAGGAATAAACACCGGGGAGCTGTTTTTT. As protein: CASSHPGLGINTGELFF.

This clonotype was recorded at least ten times. The gene calls are TRBV11-2 and TRBJ2-7, with D perhaps matching TRBD2 (6 bases). This CDR3 contains 16 residues. The V gene lost 5 bases and the J gene lost 0 bases, with 17 bases spanning the gap. Germline V gene sequence: CDR1 SGHAT, CDR2 FQNNGV. The CDR3 is CASSRSGLGDSYEQYF. In DNA, the CDR3 is TGTGCCAGCAGCCGTTCGGGACTGGGCGACTCCTACGAGCAGTACTTC.